The TCR beta chain under discussion was sequenced for a study of T cells in localized non-small cell lung cancer. General study results and limits: The study detected a median around 61 of the top 100 tumor clones in adjacent lung.

TCRdb's copy holds only in-frame clones and misses some; the assay was immunoSEQ multiplex PCR. Of about 15,000 clones listed, around 85% are singletons. Trimming at V came to 3 bases and at J to 3 bases, leaving 2 bases not matched to a gene. The CDR3 length is 13 residues. Looked up from germline, CDR1 is SGHNT and CDR2 is YYREEE (reference sequence). Comment on this clone: Its antigen is still unknown.

This chain links TRBV5-4 with TRBJ2-7, with 8 bases aligning to TRBD1. The source is a female donor older than 55 with stage I squamous cell lung carcinoma. The sample was peripheral blood, taken before any cancer treatment. The CDR3 protein is CASSWDRNYEQYF. The CDR3 DNA reads TGTGCCAGCAGCTGGGACAGGAACTACGAGCAGTACTTC.